These T cell receptor beta chains were read from a single sample in a study of blood T cells in healthy people across ages. TCRdb reprocessed the 5' RACE reads via MiXCR and lists one record per CDR3 protein. The sample contains some 900,000 distinct CDR3 sequences, about 30% of which appear only once. Material: blood. The receptor set was obtained from an elderly woman in good health. Both conserved end residues are part of each CDR3. The D gene is left open where the match is weak. Size is omitted from some rows. Given values are once, few, many or a class for expanded clones.

j_call d_call clone_size v_call cdr3_nt cdr3_aa
TRBJ1-1 - - TRBV10-3 TGTGCCATCGCTCGGCCGAACATTGAAGCTTTCTTT CAIARPNIEAFF
TRBJ1-2 - many TRBV30 TGTGCCTGGAAACCCCAAGGCGGAGCATCCATCTATGGCTACACCTTC CAWKPQGGASIYGYTF
TRBJ2-7 - many TRBV7-2 TGTGCCAGCAGCTTAGGCTCGGCAGGCCTAGGGGCCTACGAGCAGTACTTC CASSLGSAGLGAYEQYF
TRBJ1-2 - - TRBV2 TGTGCCAGCAGTGAACTTCCCTCATATGGCTACACCTTC CASSELPSYGYTF
TRBJ1-1 TRBD1 - TRBV7-2 TGTGCCAGCAGCTTAGCGGGACAGGGCCGGGCTGAAGCTTTCTTT CASSLAGQGRAEAFF
TRBJ2-1 TRBD1 few TRBV6-1 TGTGCCAGCAGTGAATTTAGACAGGGACCCTACAATGAGCAGTTCTTC CASSEFRQGPYNEQFF
TRBJ2-7 TRBD2 - TRBV5-3 TGTGCCAGAACCACCACTGAGTGCGGGGGGGCCCCGGGCGAGCAGTACTTC CARTTTECGGAPGEQYF
TRBJ1-4 TRBD1 - TRBV6-2/TRBV6-3 TGTGCCAGCAGTCAGGGACAGGACCAACTTCGGGGTGAAAAACTGTTTTTT CASSQGQDQLRGEKLFF
TRBJ2-5 TRBD2 many TRBV6-2/TRBV6-3 TGTGCCAGCAGTAACCCGGGACTAGCGGAAGAGACCCAGTACTTC CASSNPGLAEETQYF
TRBJ2-4 - many TRBV7-2 TGTGCCAGCACCTTTTCGGGGGGCGCGAACATTCAGTACTTC CASTFSGGANIQYF
TRBJ2-1 TRBD1 many TRBV5-1 TGCGCCAGCAGCTTGCGACAGGGATACAATGAGCAGTTCTTC CASSLRQGYNEQFF
TRBJ2-1 TRBD1 few TRBV24-1 TGTGCCACCAGTGACCCACAGGGGGCTGATGAGCAGTTCTTC CATSDPQGADEQFF
TRBJ1-2 - many TRBV4-3 TGCGCCAGCAGCCAAGGATTCGGGGGGCAGACGGGTGGCTACACCTTC CASSQGFGGQTGGYTF
TRBJ2-3 TRBD2 - TRBV6-2/TRBV6-3 TGTGCCAGCAGTTATATGCTAGCGGGGGGCGCCTCTAGCACAGGTACGCAGTATTTT CASSYMLAGGASSTGTQYF
TRBJ2-1 TRBD1 - TRBV20-1 TGCAGTGCAAAGGACAGGACTCATCCGTACAATGAGCAGTTCTTC CSAKDRTHPYNEQFF
TRBJ2-5 TRBD2 few TRBV7-2 TGTGCCAGCAGCTTAAAGCGGGGGGGCGTAGAGACCCAGTACTTC CASSLKRGGVETQYF
TRBJ1-2 TRBD1 few TRBV28 TGTGCCAGCAGTACAGCGACAGGGGGAGGCTACGGCTACACCTTC CASSTATGGGYGYTF
TRBJ2-2 TRBD1 - TRBV7-2 TGTGCCAGCAGCTCGGACAGGGGGGCGACCGGGGAGCTGTTTTTT CASSSDRGATGELFF
TRBJ2-1 - many TRBV10-1 TGCGCCAGCAGTGATCATGGATCTCTGACAGATGAGCAGTTCTTC CASSDHGSLTDEQFF
TRBJ1-5 TRBD1 - TRBV28 TGTGCCAGCAGTCTACAGGGGAGGGGGAGCAATCAGCCCCAGCATTTT CASSLQGRGSNQPQHF
TRBJ2-1 - - TRBV3-1 TGTGCCAGCAGCCAAGGGCGTAGGATGCAGTTCTTC CASSQGRRMQFF
TRBJ2-1 TRBD1 many TRBV15 TGTGCCACCAGCAGAGATCTGGGGGACAGGGGATCCAATGAGCAGTTCTTC CATSRDLGDRGSNEQFF
TRBJ1-1 - few TRBV7-9 TGTGCCAGCAGCTTATGGAGCGGGGAAGCTTTCTTT CASSLWSGEAFF
TRBJ2-7 - - TRBV7-9 TGTGCCAGCAGTCGACGCGGGGCAGGGAGTTACAATGAGCAGTACTTC CASSRRGAGSYNEQYF
TRBJ2-7 - many TRBV12-3/TRBV12-4 TGTGCCAGCGGGCAGGAGTTTGGGTCCTACGAGCAGTACTTC CASGQEFGSYEQYF
TRBJ1-3 - many TRBV7-9 TGTGCCAGCAGCTTGCCCGGGCCTGGAAACACCATATATTTT CASSLPGPGNTIYF
TRBJ1-2 - many TRBV10-3 TGTGCCATCAGTGAGCGTGACAAGAAGTTTAACTATGGCTACACCTTC CAISERDKKFNYGYTF
TRBJ2-6 - many TRBV29-1 TGCAGCGTTGGAGGGGCTGGGGCCAACGTCCTGACTTTC CSVGGAGANVLTF
TRBJ2-5 TRBD2 - TRBV20-1 TGCAGTCATAGGCGCGGGAGTGAGACCCAGTACTTC CSHRRGSETQYF
TRBJ2-5 - once TRBV6-2/TRBV6-3 TGTGCCAGCAGTCTCCCCCGGGAGCAGTACTTC CASSLPREQYF
TRBJ2-5 - - TRBV20-1 TGCAGTGCACACGGACGTACGGGGGAGACCCAGTACTTC CSAHGRTGETQYF
TRBJ2-7 - many TRBV30 TGTGCCTGGAGTGGGGGCGTCCACGAGCAGTACTTC CAWSGGVHEQYF
TRBJ2-2 TRBD1 few TRBV12-3/TRBV12-4 TGTGCCAGCAGTTTAGAAAGGGGGCGCAGCGATCCGAACACCGGGGAGCTGTTTTTT CASSLERGRSDPNTGELFF
TRBJ1-4 - - TRBV7-9 TGTGCCAGCAGCTTACTACAGGGAGTTGAAAAACTGTTTTTT CASSLLQGVEKLFF
TRBJ2-1 TRBD1 - TRBV6-2/TRBV6-3 TGTGCCAGCAGTCCCGACAGGGTAGTTTTCAATGAGCAGTTCTTC CASSPDRVVFNEQFF
TRBJ2-3 - many TRBV20-1 TGCAGTGCTAGAAAGGGCGCGGGGACCACAGATACGCAGTATTTT CSARKGAGTTDTQYF
TRBJ1-1 TRBD1 few TRBV20-1 TGCAGTGCTAGAGACCCTAGGACAGGATTCTCCGAAGCTTTCTTT CSARDPRTGFSEAFF
TRBJ1-2 TRBD1 once TRBV7-3 TGTGCCAGCAGCGAGAATACAGGGGCCGGCTACACCTTC CASSENTGAGYTF